One sample yielded the 32 T cell receptor beta chains listed below, sequenced in a study of OX40 agonist ivuxolimab in advanced cancers. Data came from immunoSEQ multiplex PCR; TCRdb stores just in-frame clones and leaves some out. The table has tens of thousands of clones, around 85% seen once. Sequenced material: CD4+ or CD8+ T cells sorted from blood, taken in a trial of the OX40 agonist ivuxolimab. The origin of the receptors is an adult with an advanced solid tumor such as melanoma, head and neck, liver or kidney cancer.

By its share, this clone is medium-sized. The genes are TRBV4-1 and TRBJ2-2; 8 bases fit TRBD2. Germline V gene lookup returns CDR1 MGHRA and CDR2 YSYEKL. The CDR3 extends over 17 amino acids. The junction had 9 bases not matched to a gene; V was cut back by 0 bases and J by 6 bases. The DNA for the CDR3 is TGCGCCAGCAGCCAAGATAGGGGACTAGGGGCCTCCGGGGAGCTGTTTTTT. The encoded protein is CASSQDRGLGASGELFF.

The gene calls are TRBV6-1 and TRBJ1-5; D remains unclear. The CDR3 has 16 amino acids. V was cut by 3 bases and J by 1 base, with 13 bases left in between. Germline-derived CDR1 and CDR2 are MNHNS and SASEGT. CDR3 nucleotides: TGTGCCAGCAGTGACCTTTTGAGATTGAGCAATCAGCCCCAGCATTTT. Translating it yields CASSDLLRLSNQPQHF.

The V call is TRBV11-2, the J call TRBJ1-4; maybe TRBD1 (5 bases). The germline V gene has CDR1 SGHAT and CDR2 FQNNGV. The CDR3 loop spans 16 amino acids. Trimming removed 0 bases at V and 7 bases at J, with 15 bases between. CDR3 region: CASSLDRDQWGEKLFF. Written as DNA, the CDR3 is TGTGCCAGCAGCTTAGATAGGGACCAGTGGGGTGAAAAACTGTTTTTT.

The J gene is TRBJ1-1, the V gene TRBV18, with D perhaps TRBD1 (6 bases). This CDR3 is built from 14 residues. Germline assignment: CDR1 KGHSH and CDR2 LQKENI. Trimming removed 4 bases at V and 8 bases at J, with 17 bases between. The CDR3 DNA sequence: TGTGCCAGCTCACGGTTTGACAGGAGGGAGGAAGCTTTCTTT. Translating it yields CASSRFDRREEAFF.

The chain links TRBV12-5 to TRBJ2-7; 14 nucleotides align to TRBD2. Germline CDR1 reads LGHNT; CDR2 reads FRNRAP. The trim removed 5 bases at V and 3 bases at J, leaving 6 bases unmatched. The CDR3 contains 16 residues. This CDR3 reads CASGPGTSGRVYEQYF. CDR3 bases: TGTGCTAGTGGTCCCGGGACTAGCGGGAGAGTCTACGAGCAGTACTTC.

This chain joins TRBV7-9 and TRBJ1-5, with TRBD1 identical over 9 bases. The CDR3 contains 15 residues. The germline gives CDR1 SEHNR, CDR2 FQNEAQ (reference sequence). Trimming at V came to 4 bases and at J to 2 bases, leaving 3 bases not matched to a gene. CDR3 amino acids: CASSWGQGGNQPQHF. The CDR3 nucleotides are TGTGCCAGCAGCTGGGGACAGGGCGGCAATCAGCCCCAGCATTTT.

This chain links TRBV18 with TRBJ2-1, with a tentative D call TRBD1 (5 bases). Trimming cost V 1 base and J 4 bases, with 5 bases left between them. This CDR3 has 13 amino acids. Germline V gives CDR1 KGHSH, CDR2 LQKENI. The CDR3 reads CASSPQGYNEQFF. In DNA, the CDR3 is TGTGCCAGCTCACCACAGGGGTACAATGAGCAGTTCTTC.

The chain couples TRBV5-1 to TRBJ2-5; D tentatively fits TRBD1 or TRBD2 (5 bases each). Trimming removed 5 bases at V and 3 bases at J, with 17 bases between. Germline CDR1 and CDR2: SGHRS and YFSETQ. CDR3 size: 15 residues. CDR3 residues: CASSPQPGTEETQYF. In DNA form, the CDR3 reads TGCGCCAGCAGTCCCCAACCCGGGACGGAAGAGACCCAGTACTTC. Full variable domain (missing parts from reference TRBV5-1 and TRBJ2-5): KAGVTQTPRYLIKTRGQQVTLSCSPISGHRSVSWYQQTPGQGLQFLFEYFSETQRNKGNFPGRFSGRQFSNSRSEMNVSTLELGDSALYLCASSPQPGTEETQYFGPGTRLLVL.

The DNA for the CDR3 is TGCGCCAGCAGCCAAAGAGGGGAGACCCAGTACTTC. This sequence encodes CASSQRGETQYF. The chain combines TRBV4-3 with TRBJ2-5, with D tentatively TRBD2 (5 bases). Germline lookup yields CDR1 LGHNA and CDR2 YSLEER. Trimming took 2 bases from V and 5 from J, leaving 6 bases between them. This CDR3 comprises 12 residues.

This clone was detected once. The CDR3 DNA follows: TGTGCCAGCAGTTACTCGGCAGGGTTCTCCTACGAGCAGTACTTC. It yields the protein CASSYSAGFSYEQYF. The chain combines TRBV6-6 with TRBJ2-7; D is possibly TRBD1 (5 bases). This CDR3 comprises 15 residues. Trimming stripped 0 bases from V and 0 bases from J, with 9 bases between. The V gene's germline CDR1 is MNHNY and CDR2 SVGAGI (reference sequence).

J is TRBJ2-7 and V is TRBV4-3; maybe TRBD1 (5 bases). V was cut by 0 bases and J by 3 bases, with 6 bases left in between. Per germline, CDR1 LGHNA and CDR2 YSLEER. The CDR3 length is 13 residues. The CDR3 DNA reads TGCGCCAGCAGCCAAGACAGGGACTACGAGCAGTACTTC. Translating gives CASSQDRDYEQYF.

The V and J genes are TRBV4-1 and TRBJ2-6; weak D call: TRBD1 (5 bases). CDR3 length: 15 residues. From germline, CDR1 is MGHRA and CDR2 YSYEKL. V lost 6 bases and J 0 bases, leaving 9 bases between the germline ends. CDR3 sequence (DNA): TGCGCCAGCAGGGGGCAGGGCTCTGGGGCCAACGTCCTGACTTTC. It specifies CASRGQGSGANVLTF.

This clone was recorded once. This chain uses TRBV19 with TRBJ1-1; no reliable D call. The V and J ends lost 6 bases and 1 base respectively, with 3 bases between them. This CDR3 spans 11 amino acids. Germline lookup yields CDR1 LNHDA and CDR2 SQIVND (reference sequence). CDR3 amino acids: CASRGNTEAFF. The CDR3 DNA reads as TGTGCCAGTAGGGGGAACACTGAAGCTTTCTTT.

The CDR3 loop reads CASSKAGSYEQYF. The CDR3 nucleotides are TGTGCCAGTAGTAAGGCTGGTTCCTACGAGCAGTACTTC. This sequence joins TRBV19 and TRBJ2-7; D is ambiguous. V was pared by 4 bases and J by 1 base, with 8 bases between. Germline V gene sequence: CDR1 LNHDA, CDR2 SQIVND (reference sequence). This CDR3 has 13 residues.

The chain uses TRBV5-8 and TRBJ1-1; D is unresolved. Per germline, CDR1 SGHTS and CDR2 YDEGEE. This CDR3 comprises 14 residues. V lost 1 base to trimming and J lost 4 bases, with 11 bases between them. The DNA of the CDR3 is TGTGCCAGCAGCTTGACCCGGGGAAGCACTGAAGCTTTCTTT. Translating it yields CASSLTRGSTEAFF.

This clone was counted a few times. The chain employs TRBV5-6 and TRBJ2-7; D is unclear. Trimming took off 0 bases at V and 4 bases at J, with 17 bases between the two ends. The germline V gene encodes CDR1 SGHDT and CDR2 YYEEEE. CDR3 size: 16 residues. The CDR3 DNA reads TGTGCCAGCAGCTTGGTGGGCAGGTCTGATGAATACGAGCAGTACTTC. This sequence encodes CASSLVGRSDEYEQYF.

This chain links TRBV18 with TRBJ2-7; 8 bases are shared with TRBD1. CDR1 is KGHSH, CDR2 LQKENI, per germline. V lost 6 bases to trimming and J lost 7 bases; unmatched junction nucleotides: 14. The CDR3 sequence is 15 residues long. CDR3 sequence: CASSEGTGPLGEQYF. The CDR3 DNA reads as TGTGCCAGCTCCGAGGGGACAGGACCATTGGGAGAGCAGTACTTC. Filled out from reference TRBV18 and TRBJ2-7, the complete variable domain reads NAGVMQNPRHLVRRRGQEARLRCSPMKGHSHVYWYRQLPEEGLKFMVYLQKENIIDESGMPKERFSAEFPKEGPSILRIQQVVRGDSAAYFCASSEGTGPLGEQYFGPGTRLTVT.

V usage is TRBV19 and J usage is TRBJ2-2, with 9 bases identical to TRBD1. Germline V CDR1 and CDR2: LNHDA, SQIVND (reference sequence). This CDR3 is built from 16 residues. With 5 bases clipped from V and 0 bases from J, the junction kept 4 bases outside the gene matches. CDR3 nucleotides: TGTGCCAGTAGTCCTGGGACAGGGTCGAACACCGGGGAGCTGTTTTTT. Residues: CASSPGTGSNTGELFF. The variable domain in full, completed from reference TRBV19 and TRBJ2-2, reads DGGITQSPKYLFRKEGQNVTLSCEQNLNHDAMYWYRQDPGQGLRLIYYSQIVNDFQKGDIAEGYSVSREKKESFPLTVTSAQKNPTAFYLCASSPGTGSNTGELFFGEGSRLTVL.

The gene calls are TRBV6-5 and TRBJ2-1; 10 positions match TRBD2. Germline V gene data show CDR1 as MNHEY and CDR2 as SVGAGI. The CDR3 totals 15 residues. Trimming took 6 bases from V and 3 from J; bases not matched to a gene: 5. The CDR3 coding sequence is TGTGCCAGCAGGCCGACTAGCGGGTTCTACAATGAGCAGTTCTTC. Its protein product is CASRPTSGFYNEQFF.

This chain links TRBV7-2 with TRBJ2-3, with a tentative D call TRBD2 (6 bases). Germline V gene lookup returns CDR1 SGHTA and CDR2 FQGNSA. Trimming left V 2 bases short and J 2 bases short, with 14 bases between. The CDR3 loop spans 16 amino acids. The CDR3 DNA reads TGTGCCAGCAGCTTAAGGAAGGCGGGGTCCACAGATACGCAGTATTTT. Encoded protein: CASSLRKAGSTDTQYF.

V is TRBV5-8 and J is TRBJ2-7, with TRBD1 identical over 7 bases. V shed 2 bases and J 4 bases; nucleotides not matched to a gene: 3. Germline V gene lookup returns CDR1 SGHTS and CDR2 YDEGEE. The CDR3 extends over 13 amino acids. The CDR3 nucleotides are TGTGCCAGCAGCTTCGACAGGGCATACGAGCAGTACTTC. Translation: CASSFDRAYEQYF. Full variable domain (missing parts from reference TRBV5-8 and TRBJ2-7): EAGVTQSPTHLIKTRGQQATLRCSPISGHTSVYWYQQALGLGLQFLLWYDEGEERNRGNFPPRFSGRQFPNYSSELNVNALELEDSALYLCASSFDRAYEQYFGPGTRLTVT.

The chain combines TRBV10-3 with TRBJ1-4, with no clear D. This CDR3 region has 13 residues. Germline V CDR1 and CDR2: ENHRY, SYGVKD. V gave up 7 bases and J gave up 7 bases, with 13 bases separating them. In DNA, the CDR3 is TGTGCCATCAAGGGTCGAGTAACTGAAAAACTGTTTTTT. It is translated as CAIKGRVTEKLFF.

V usage is TRBV18 and J usage is TRBJ1-2; D not resolved. V shed 3 bases and J shed 13 bases, with 15 bases lying between them. The CDR3 spans 12 residues. Germline loops: CDR1 KGHSH, CDR2 LQKENI. CDR3 protein: CASSPGGSSGTF. As DNA, the CDR3 is TGTGCCAGCTCACCGGGTGGGAGCTCGGGCACCTTC.

In its sample, this clone was seen once. J is TRBJ2-1 and V is TRBV5-1; D is uncertain. Germline assignment: CDR1 SGHRS and CDR2 YFSETQ. The ends were cut back, 0 bases at V and 0 bases at J, with 10 bases in the middle. The CDR3 sequence is 16 residues long. The CDR3 DNA sequence: TGCGCCAGCAGCTTGGGTGCGCTGAGCTCCTACAATGAGCAGTTCTTC. Translated, it gives CASSLGALSSYNEQFF.

The V and J genes are TRBV18 and TRBJ2-3; TRBD1 agrees at 7 bases. CDR1 is KGHSH and CDR2 is LQKENI in the germline V gene. CDR3 length equals 16 residues. J lost 1 base, V lost 6 bases, and 10 bases had no gene match. The CDR3: CASSPSTGSGTDTQYF. The CDR3 DNA reads TGTGCCAGCTCGCCCTCGACAGGGTCTGGCACAGATACGCAGTATTTT.

In this sample, this clone turned up once. The CDR3 loop reads CASSERTSGRDEQFF. CDR3 in DNA: TGTGCCAGCAGTGAACGGACTAGCGGGAGGGATGAGCAGTTCTTC. The chain has TRBV6-4 and TRBJ2-1; 15 nucleotides match TRBD2. After removal of 3 bases from V and 8 bases from J, the junction contained 2 bases not matched to a gene. Germline CDR1 is MRHNA and CDR2 is SNTAGT. This CDR3 is 15 amino acids long.

A remark on this clone: Germline is not matched at one junction end, which may reflect a read error. The gene calls are TRBV7-2 and TRBJ2-7; D call uncertain. The CDR3 has 12 residues. Looked up from germline, CDR1 is SGHTA and CDR2 is FQGNSA. CDR3 sequence: CASTLLPPEQYF. CDR3 bases: TGTGCCAGCACCTTACTCCCCCCCGAGCAGTACTTC.

The chain combines TRBV11-3 with TRBJ1-1; D gene unclear. Germline-derived CDR1 and CDR2 are SGHNT and YENEEA. The CDR3 totals 14 residues. V was cut by 3 bases and J by 5 bases, with 13 bases left in between. Here the CDR3 reads CASSLRFMGTEAFF. CDR3 nucleotides: TGTGCCAGCAGCTTGAGGTTTATGGGGACTGAAGCTTTCTTT. Full variable domain (rest looked up from reference TRBV11-3 and TRBJ1-1): EAGVVQSPRYKIIEKKQPVAFWCNPISGHNTLYWYLQNLGQGPELLIRYENEEAVDDSQLPKDRFSAERLKGVDSTLKIQPAELGDSAVYLCASSLRFMGTEAFFGQGTRLTVV.

This chain links TRBV28 with TRBJ2-7; TRBD2 might be the D (6 bases). V was pared by 3 bases and J by 0 bases, with 12 bases between. CDR3 length: 15 amino acids. Germline V lookup: CDR1 MDHEN, CDR2 SYDVKM. DNA of the CDR3: TGTGCCAGCAGTTTTAAACGGGGGAGCTCCTACGAGCAGTACTTC. This encodes CASSFKRGSSYEQYF. The full variable domain, rest sourced from reference TRBV28 and TRBJ2-7, is DVKVTQSSRYLVKRTGEKVFLECVQDMDHENMFWYRQDPGLGLRLIYFSYDVKMKEKGDIPEGYSVSREKKERFSLILESASTNQTSMYLCASSFKRGSSYEQYFGPGTRLTVT.

V usage is TRBV11-3 and J usage is TRBJ2-3; tentatively, D is TRBD2 (5 bases). V shed 5 bases and J shed 4 bases, with 13 bases lying between them. Germline lookup yields CDR1 SGHNT and CDR2 YENEEA. CDR3 length: 14 amino acids. In DNA, the CDR3 is TGTGCCAGCAGCGATGAGGAGGTAGCAGATACGCAGTATTTT. Translating it yields CASSDEEVADTQYF.

CDR3 sequence (DNA): TGTGCCAGCAGTTTAGAATCTAGCGCCATTCATCTAGCCAAAAACATTCAGTACTTC. Translated, it gives CASSLESSAIHLAKNIQYF. The chain uses TRBV28 and TRBJ2-4; a possible D gene is TRBD2 (6 bases). Trimming removed 2 bases at V and 0 bases at J, with 20 bases between. Looked up from germline, CDR1 is MDHEN and CDR2 is SYDVKM. The CDR3 has 19 residues.

A single count supports this clone. The genes are TRBV2 and TRBJ1-1, with D possibly being TRBD1 (6 bases). The CDR3 spans 13 residues. Germline lookup yields CDR1 SNHLY and CDR2 FYNNEI. The V gene lost 8 bases and the J gene lost 5 bases, with 15 bases spanning the gap. For the CDR3, the DNA is TGTGCCAGCGCTTCAGATCAGGGGACTGAAGCTTTCTTT. This codes for CASASDQGTEAFF.